The present T cell receptor (beta chain) was sequenced within a study of T cell repertoires in cytomegalovirus infection. Whole-study context: Researchers turned to recently identified HLA-C-restricted CMV epitopes as well as well-studied HLA-B-restricted ones. Based on public TCR beta signatures, there were indications of CMV infection and of a matching HLA type. Study-wide findings and caveats: Clonotypes of TCR beta that were HLA-C-restricted and CMV-specific dominated the ex vivo response.

Worth noting for this clonotype: Antigen specificity is unknown. A read error may be the cause here, since a much bigger clone is one base away.

The CDR3 length is 15 residues. Germline-derived CDR1 and CDR2 are SGHTA and FQGNSA. V trimming: 10 bases; J trimming: 3 bases; junction bases outside the gene matches: 9. MiXCR, applied by TCRdb to the reads, yields one record per CDR3 protein. The sample records some 71,000 distinct CDR3 sequences, roughly 28% being singletons. Specimen: CD8+ T cells from cultured PBMCs, collected from culture after CMV antigen stimulation. This receptor was identified in a human donor in good health (CMV status not recorded). Some clones in this sample may be carry-over from other donors' samples. This chain links TRBV7-2 with TRBJ2-7; 13 bases match TRBD2. The CDR3 loop reads CANRPTSGGYYEQYF. The CDR3 DNA reads TGTGCCAACAGACCGACTAGCGGGGGGTACTACGAGCAGTACTTC. The full variable domain, with the rest looked up from reference TRBV7-2 and TRBJ2-7, is GAGVSQSPSNKVTEKGKDVELRCDPISGHTALYWYRQSLGQGLEFLIYFQGNSAPDKSGLPSDRFSAERTGGSVSTLTIQRTQQEDSAVYLCANRPTSGGYYEQYFGPGTRLTVT.